The next 5 T cell receptor beta chains were all read from a single sample in a study of CD8+ T cells in alopecia areata. Extraction and reverse transcription of RNA yielded cDNA as the sequencing template. Profiling relied on immunoSEQ multiplex PCR, and the TCRdb table lists in-frame clones only, not all of them. Of some 100,000 clones listed, about two fifths were seen once; the top ten hold roughly 3.3%. Sequenced sample: CD4+ T cells sorted from blood. All receptors derive from a human donor with alopecia areata.

The chain employs TRBV7-9 and TRBJ2-3; D gene uncertain. The germline gives CDR1 SEHNR, CDR2 FQNEAQ (reference sequence). The CDR3 is 13 residues long. Trimming cost V 10 bases and J 0 bases, with 11 bases left between them. This CDR3 reads CATGATSTDTQYF. Written as DNA, the CDR3 is TGTGCCACCGGCGCGACTAGCACAGATACGCAGTATTTT.

The chain couples TRBV4-3 to TRBJ2-7; 7 positions agree with TRBD2. This CDR3 comprises 15 residues. Germline V gene sequence: CDR1 LGHNA, CDR2 YSLEER. The V and J ends lost 1 base and 7 bases, in that order; junction bases with no gene match: 10. Here the CDR3 DNA reads TGCGCCAGCAGCCAAGGTAACAGGCAGCGGGAAGAGCAGTACTTC. Translated: CASSQGNRQREEQYF.

The V and J genes are TRBV10-3 and TRBJ1-6, with no clear D. The germline V gene encodes CDR1 ENHRY and CDR2 SYGVKD. The germline V and J ends were trimmed by 4 bases and 10 bases, with 14 bases remaining between them. The CDR3 length is 14 residues. CDR3 sequence (DNA): TGTGCCATCAGTGGGGAACGGGAAAACTCACCCCTCCACTTT. This codes for CAISGERENSPLHF.

The rearrangement joins TRBV29-1 to TRBJ2-1, with 10 bases that match TRBD2. With 6 bases clipped from V and 14 bases from J, the junction kept 13 bases outside the gene matches. Germline V gene sequence: CDR1 SQVTM, CDR2 ANQGSEA. The CDR3 totals 13 residues. In DNA form, the CDR3 reads TGCAGCGTGGGGGGTCTAGCGGGAGAAAAGGAGTTCTTC. Protein product: CSVGGLAGEKEFF.

This clone counts as medium-sized. The V and J genes are TRBV18 and TRBJ1-2; possibly TRBD1 for D (6 bases). The CDR3 loop spans 14 amino acids. Per germline, CDR1 KGHSH and CDR2 LQKENI. Trimming removed 2 bases at V and 6 bases at J, with 13 bases between. CDR3 coding DNA: TGTGCCAGCTCACCAGAAACCAGGGGCGATGGCTACACCTTC. It is translated as CASSPETRGDGYTF.